The 14 T cell receptor beta chains listed next were all sequenced from one sample in a study of cytomegalovirus exposure and HLA in healthy donors. Sequencing was performed with immunoSEQ multiplex PCR; in TCRdb, only in-frame clones are kept and a portion is missing. Found here are roughly 52,000 clones, 93% of them singletons; the top ten hold around 1.7%. The sequencing sample was made of PBMCs. The receptors shown here come from a woman in her late teens or twenties in good health and CMV-seropositive.

Here the CDR3 reads CASSQDLYYEQYF. In DNA form, the CDR3 reads TGTGCCAGCAGCCAAGATCTTTACTACGAGCAGTACTTC. The chain combines TRBV4-2 with TRBJ2-7, with unresolved D. The germline gives CDR1 LGHNA, CDR2 YNFKEQ. V was shortened by 0 bases and J by 3 bases, with 6 bases between the two germline ends. The CDR3 covers 13 residues.

This chain links TRBV7-9 with TRBJ2-7, with 10 nucleotides matching TRBD1. The CDR3 contains 14 residues. Germline CDR1 SEHNR, CDR2 FQNEAQ (reference sequence). Trimming removed 0 bases from V and 9 bases from J; junction bases left unmatched: 5. The CDR3 sequence is CASSLAETGGGQYF. The CDR3 DNA reads TGTGCCAGCAGCTTAGCGGAGACAGGGGGCGGGCAGTACTTC.

The V call is TRBV10-3, the J call TRBJ2-7, with TRBD1 matching over 8 bases. The V segment lost 5 bases and the J segment 6 bases; nucleotides outside the gene matches: 3. The CDR3 is 12 amino acids. CDR1 is ENHRY and CDR2 is SYGVKD in the germline V gene. The CDR3 loop reads CAISLGQGEQYF. DNA of the CDR3: TGTGCCATCAGTCTTGGACAGGGCGAGCAGTACTTC.

V gene TRBV7-9 combines with J gene TRBJ1-2; tentatively, D is TRBD1 (5 bases). The CDR3 runs to 16 residues. Trimming removed 4 bases at V and 7 bases at J, with 22 bases between. Looked up from germline, CDR1 is SEHNR and CDR2 is FQNEAQ (reference sequence). In DNA, the CDR3 is TGTGCCAGCAGCTCCGGGGGGGACGGTAGATTTGGTGGCTACACCTTC. It yields the protein CASSSGGDGRFGGYTF.

The chain carries TRBV9 and TRBJ2-6; 11 bases match TRBD2. This CDR3 has 16 amino acids. V dropped 4 bases and J dropped 1; count of bases not matched to a gene: 1. Germline values: CDR1 SGDLS, CDR2 YYNGEE. The DNA of the CDR3 is TGTGCCAGCAGCCCTAGCGGGGGGTCTGGGGCCAACGTCCTGACTTTC. Translated: CASSPSGGSGANVLTF.

The chain carries TRBV13 and TRBJ2-2; D remains unclear. There are 13 residues in the CDR3. Germline V lookup: CDR1 PRHDT, CDR2 FYEKMQ (reference sequence). Trimming shortened V by 4 bases and J by 4 bases, and 7 bases separated the two germline ends. CDR3 protein: CASSSHFTGELFF. The CDR3 nucleotides are TGTGCCAGCAGCTCTCACTTCACCGGGGAGCTGTTTTTT.

The V and J genes are TRBV30 and TRBJ1-1; the match to TRBD1 covers 8 bases. The CDR3 contains 13 residues. V lost 4 bases and J lost 6; bases outside the gene matches: 7. Germline V lookup: CDR1 GTSNPN, CDR2 SVGIG (reference sequence). The DNA for the CDR3 is TGTGCCTGGACCCGAGACAGGGGTGCTGAAGCTTTCTTT. Its protein is CAWTRDRGAEAFF.

The V and J genes are TRBV4-3 and TRBJ2-7; maybe TRBD1 (6 bases). Between the trimmed V and J ends, which lost 0 bases and 0 bases, there was a span of 18 bases. CDR3 length: 18 amino acids. Germline V lookup: CDR1 LGHNA, CDR2 YSLEER. CDR3 nucleotide sequence: TGCGCCAGCAGCCAAGATGGGGGCACTGGCGATAGCTCCTACGAGCAGTACTTC. It codes for CASSQDGGTGDSSYEQYF.

The CDR3 region is CASSIPLYRDSNQPQHF. CDR3 sequence (DNA): TGTGCCAGTAGTATCCCCTTATACAGGGATAGCAATCAGCCCCAGCATTTT. The J gene is TRBJ1-5, the V gene TRBV19; a weak D match, TRBD1 (6 bases). The CDR3 loop spans 17 amino acids. CDR1 is LNHDA, CDR2 SQIVND, per germline (reference sequence). With 3 bases removed from V and 0 bases from J, the gap between germline ends came to 15 bases.

This chain links TRBV10-1 with TRBJ2-6; tentatively, D is TRBD2 (5 bases). CDR3 length: 15 residues. V was clipped by 2 bases and J by 3 bases, with 8 bases between them. CDR1 and CDR2 (germline): WNHNN, SYGVQD (reference sequence). CDR3 bases: TGCGCCAGCAGTGAGACTGGGAGTGGGGCCAACGTCCTGACTTTC. It codes for CASSETGSGANVLTF.

This clone turned up a few times. This rearrangement joins TRBV4-3 to TRBJ1-1; a possible D gene is TRBD1 (5 bases). CDR1 is LGHNA, CDR2 YSLEER, per germline. The V gene lost 3 bases and the J gene lost 2 bases, with 16 bases spanning the gap. CDR3 length: 16 residues. The CDR3 coding sequence is TGCGCCAGCAGCCAGTTGTCGGGGGGGGACAACACTGAAGCTTTCTTT. Protein sequence: CASSQLSGGDNTEAFF.

This chain uses TRBV19 with TRBJ1-2; D unclear. The CDR3 length is 11 residues. Trimming cost V 10 bases and J 4 bases, with 10 bases left between them. Germline V gene data show CDR1 as LNHDA and CDR2 as SQIVND (reference sequence). CDR3 sequence: CATKAGYGYTF. The CDR3 nucleotides are TGTGCCACCAAAGCGGGCTATGGCTACACCTTC.

The chain links TRBV27 to TRBJ1-1, with 11 bases that match TRBD1. This CDR3 has 15 residues. Per the germline V gene, CDR1 is MNHEY and CDR2 is SMNVEV (reference sequence). Trimming took 4 bases from V and 0 from J; bases not matched to a gene: 1. CDR3 sequence reads: CASSSDRGLNTEAFF. The CDR3 coding sequence is TGTGCCAGCAGTTCGGACAGGGGGCTGAACACTGAAGCTTTCTTT.

This chain joins TRBV5-1 and TRBJ2-7, with TRBD2 identical over 9 bases. The CDR3 loop spans 15 amino acids. Germline V lookup: CDR1 SGHRS, CDR2 YFSETQ. The V segment lost 3 bases and the J segment 2 bases; nucleotides outside the gene matches: 6. The chain's CDR3 is CASSSVAGAPYEQYF. In nucleotides, the CDR3 is TGCGCCAGCAGCTCAGTAGCGGGGGCCCCCTACGAGCAGTACTTC.